Listed here is a single T cell receptor beta chain. This record comes from a study of T cells expressing NK-cell markers. No DNA is given; TCRdb re-called the 5' RACE reads and lists each CDR3 protein once. This sample's table has 200,000 to 300,000 distinct CDR3 sequences. This CDR3 has 16 residues. The germline V gene has CDR1 MDHEN and CDR2 SYDVKM. Input material: blood T cells: a sorted CD56 or NKG2C T cell subset, CD4+ or CD8+ T cells, or bulk PBMC T cells (not recorded which). This receptor was taken from a woman between 18 and 70 years old in good health. This chain links TRBV28 with TRBJ2-7; with no DNA, the TCRdb D assignment of TRBD1 cannot be verified. CDR3 in amino acids: CASSGAGLRESYEQYF. The full variable domain, its missing parts supplied by reference TRBV28 and TRBJ2-7, is DVKVTQSSRYLVKRTGEKVFLECVQDMDHENMFWYRQDPGLGLRLIYFSYDVKMKEKGDIPEGYSVSREKKERFSLILESASTNQTSMYLCASSGAGLRESYEQYFGPGTRLTVT.